The following is a TCR beta chain sequence with its context. Those enrolled in Seattle joined during active infection and were followed longitudinally afterward. Germline V gives CDR1 SNHLY, CDR2 FYNNEI. With 4 bases removed from V and 6 bases from J, the gap between germline ends came to 7 bases. This CDR3 has 11 amino acids. This sample is part of a study of blood T cell repertoires in COVID-19. The assay was immunoSEQ multiplex PCR, and TCRdb's table has in-frame clones only and misses some. Counted here are roughly 350,000 clones, 85% to 90% occurring once; the ten biggest clones make up over 6%. The sequence came from a woman in her fifties or sixties with COVID-19, enrolled during active disease. Material: peripheral blood. The chain joins TRBV2 to TRBJ2-7; D gene ambiguous. The CDR3 sequence is CASSVNSEQYF. DNA of the CDR3: TGTGCCAGCAGTGTGAATAGCGAGCAGTACTTC. The entire variable domain, with the rest obtained from reference TRBV2 and TRBJ2-7, is as follows: EPEVTQTPSHQVTQMGQEVILRCVPISNHLYFYWYRQILGQKVEFLVSFYNNEISEKSEIFDDQFSVERPDGSNFTLKIRSTKLEDSAMYFCASSVNSEQYFGPGTRLTVT.